This T cell receptor (beta chain) was recovered during a study of T cell responses to AZD1222 COVID-19 vaccine. Profiling relied on immunoSEQ multiplex PCR, and the TCRdb table lists in-frame clones only, not all of them. In the table there are about 110,000 clones, 88% of which are singletons. V was pared by 0 bases and J by 6 bases, with 11 bases between. Germline lookup yields CDR1 MNHEY and CDR2 SVGAGI. The CDR3 is 14 residues long. This specimen consisted of peripheral blood, obtained on day 0 of MenACWY control vaccination. The receptor was derived from an adult in good health. The chain is built from TRBV6-5 and TRBJ1-2; no firm D call. CDR3 in DNA: TGTGCCAGCAGTTACTCGAGGTCTGGGAATGGCTACACCTTC. Its translation is CASSYSRSGNGYTF.